The present T cell receptor beta chain was sequenced within a study of blood T cell repertoires in COVID-19. About the study: The samples span acute and convalescent COVID-19 from the United States, Italy and Spain. Sources were T cells, B-cell-depleted T cells, or PBMCs; the material itself was cDNA or gDNA.

CDR3 length: 15 residues. Trimming pared 0 bases from V and 2 bases from J, leaving 8 bases between. Original analysis: Researchers report that nucleated cell counts were estimated from reference gene primer amplification. Only in-frame clones appear in the TCRdb table, and some are missing; sequencing was by immunoSEQ multiplex PCR. That table furnishes V, J and clone size, whereas the DNA furnished D and trimming. The table shows about 140,000 clones, with around 83% occurring only once. This clonotype was obtained from a human donor in a cohort sampled during active COVID-19. The rearrangement uses TRBV23-1 and TRBJ1-5; D unclear. TRBV23-1 is an open reading frame whose function is uncertain. The sequencing sample was made of peripheral blood. CDR3 amino acids: CASSQSRAGNQPQHF. The CDR3 DNA sequence: TGCGCCAGCAGTCAATCGAGGGCAGGCAATCAGCCCCAGCATTTT.